Shown below are 18 T cell receptor beta chains from a single sample sequenced in a study of spatial heterogeneity in lung cancer. TCRdb called the 5' RACE reads again in MiXCR, with one record for every CDR3 protein. The sample carries about 38,000 distinct CDR3 sequences, about 5.2% recorded once. The time point: sample taken at primary tumor resection. The sequencing used PBMCs, collected at surgery. The receptors originated from a female donor with early-stage non-small cell lung cancer.

This clonotype was picked up many times. V usage is TRBV28 and J usage is TRBJ2-7; D call uncertain. The V gene lost 4 bases and the J gene lost 5 bases, with 18 bases spanning the gap. Germline lookup yields CDR1 MDHEN and CDR2 SYDVKM. The CDR3 has 15 residues. The CDR3, as DNA: TGTGCCAGCAGTTCCCCCCCCCCACGTCGAAACGAGCAGTACTTC. Translating it yields CASSSPPPRRNEQYF.

This clonotype showed up many times. The rearrangement uses TRBV6-6 and TRBJ2-2; 8 bases align to TRBD1. With V trimmed by 5 bases and J by 3 bases, 8 bases remained unmatched. The CDR3 loop spans 16 amino acids. Germline values: CDR1 MNHNY, CDR2 SVGAGI (reference sequence). CDR3 bases: TGTGCCAGCAGTCGAGGACAGGGAGTAGACACCGGGGAGCTGTTTTTT. Its translation is CASSRGQGVDTGELFF.

This clonotype was found many times. The chain couples TRBV5-1 to TRBJ1-1, with unresolved D. Trimming removed 4 bases from V and 0 bases from J, with 10 bases in between. CDR3 length equals 14 residues. Germline lookup yields CDR1 SGHRS and CDR2 YFSETQ. CDR3 sequence reads: CASSKEPMNTEAFF. CDR3 nucleotide sequence: TGCGCCAGCAGCAAAGAACCCATGAACACTGAAGCTTTCTTT.

This clonotype has a count of ten or more. J is TRBJ1-2 and V is TRBV6-2 or TRBV6-3; maybe TRBD1 (5 bases). The V end lost 0 bases, the J end lost 8 bases, and 13 bases lay between the germline ends. CDR1 is MNHEY and CDR2 is SVGEGT in the germline V gene. The CDR3 runs to 14 residues. The DNA of the CDR3 is TGTGCCAGCAGTTACTCAGTCCCAGGGCGAGGCTACACCTTC. Translated: CASSYSVPGRGYTF.

This clonotype was detected many times. This chain uses TRBV5-1 with TRBJ2-5; tentatively, D is TRBD1 or TRBD2 (6 bases each). This CDR3 is built from 14 residues. The V gene's germline CDR1 is SGHRS and CDR2 YFSETQ. V was trimmed by 6 bases and J by 1 base, leaving 13 bases between them. CDR3 DNA sequence: TGCGCCAGCATGAGAGGGGGGACCCAAGAGACCCAGTACTTC. Its translation: CASMRGGTQETQYF.

At least ten counts were recorded for this clonotype. The chain carries TRBV29-1 and TRBJ2-3; D is possibly TRBD1 (5 bases). Germline V lookup: CDR1 SQVTM, CDR2 ANQGSEA. There are 13 residues in the CDR3. Trimming left V 4 bases short and J 5 bases short, with 13 bases between. The CDR3 coding sequence is TGCAGCGTTGGTCAGGGAAGGGGAGATACGCAGTATTTT. Its protein product is CSVGQGRGDTQYF.

This clonotype was detected many times. The chain recombines TRBV10-3 with TRBJ2-5; D is unclear. The CDR3 runs to 13 residues. Germline V gene lookup returns CDR1 ENHRY and CDR2 SYGVKD. V was pared by 10 bases and J by 4 bases, with 16 bases between. The CDR3 region has the DNA TGTGCCACGGGCGGCCGGGCCCTAGAGACCCAGTACTTC. Its protein product is CATGGRALETQYF.

The sample holds many counts of this clonotype. The chain couples TRBV6-1 to TRBJ2-5; TRBD1 might be the D (7 bases). Germline V gene lookup returns CDR1 MNHNS and CDR2 SASEGT. The CDR3 sequence is 17 residues long. The V and J ends lost 6 bases and 4 bases respectively, with 24 bases between them. Here the CDR3 DNA reads TGTGCCAGCAGAAAAAGATCACAGGGGATCGGGGGAGAGACCCAGTACTTC. Translated: CASRKRSQGIGGETQYF.

This clonotype was seen more than once but under ten times. The V gene is TRBV4-1, the J gene TRBJ2-1; D gene uncertain. Germline V gives CDR1 MGHRA, CDR2 YSYEKL. This CDR3 comprises 15 residues. V was cut by 2 bases and J by 5 bases, with 13 bases left in between. The CDR3 protein is CASSQSLLLDNEQFF. The DNA for the CDR3 is TGCGCCAGCAGCCAATCCTTACTATTAGACAATGAGCAGTTCTTC.

This clonotype was seen at least ten times. This chain joins TRBV10-3 and TRBJ2-5; D may match TRBD1 or TRBD2 (5 bases each). CDR1 ENHRY and CDR2 SYGVKD come from the germline V gene. The CDR3 contains 12 residues. The V and J ends lost 2 bases and 5 bases respectively, with 6 bases between them. The CDR3 spells CAISEGGETQYF. The CDR3 DNA reads as TGTGCCATCAGTGAGGGGGGTGAGACCCAGTACTTC.

In this sample, this clonotype turned up many times. The rearrangement uses TRBV2 and TRBJ1-1, with TRBD1 as a possible D gene (5 bases). The V and J ends lost 2 bases and 1 base respectively, with 8 bases between them. The V gene's germline CDR1 is SNHLY and CDR2 FYNNEI. There are 14 residues in the CDR3. CDR3 coding DNA: TGTGCCAGCAGTGAAAGGACAACGAACACTGAAGCTTTCTTT. Residues: CASSERTTNTEAFF. Using reference TRBV2 and TRBJ1-1 for the parts outside the CDR3, the full variable domain is EPEVTQTPSHQVTQMGQEVILRCVPISNHLYFYWYRQILGQKVEFLVSFYNNEISEKSEIFDDQFSVERPDGSNFTLKIRSTKLEDSAMYFCASSERTTNTEAFFGQGTRLTVV.

In its sample, this clonotype was seen many times. The rearrangement uses TRBV5-4 and TRBJ1-2; no definite D call. This CDR3 contains 17 residues. The germline V and J ends were trimmed by 1 base and 8 bases, with 24 bases remaining between them. Germline V lookup: CDR1 SGHNT, CDR2 YYREEE (reference sequence). CDR3 coding DNA: TGTGCCAGCAGCTTGAAATACGGCTCGGGCGCAGAGGGAGGCTACACCTTC. The encoded protein is CASSLKYGSGAEGGYTF.

This clonotype was observed many times. The V call is TRBV2, the J call TRBJ1-1; 11 bases agree with TRBD1. Germline V lookup: CDR1 SNHLY, CDR2 FYNNEI. V lost 7 bases and J lost 4; bases outside the gene matches: 5. CDR3 size: 14 residues. The CDR3, as DNA: TGTGCCAGCATGATGGGACAGGGGGGCACTGAAGCTTTCTTT. Encoded protein: CASMMGQGGTEAFF.

The rearrangement joins TRBV10-2 to TRBJ2-3; D may be TRBD1 or TRBD2 (5 bases each). Germline V lookup: CDR1 WSHSY, CDR2 SAAADI. Trimming took off 3 bases at V and 3 bases at J, with 16 bases between the two ends. This CDR3 spans 16 amino acids. CDR3 residues: CASSETSGANTDTQYF. The DNA for the CDR3 is TGCGCCAGCAGTGAAACTAGTGGGGCGAATACAGATACGCAGTATTTT.

There are a few counts of this clonotype. V usage is TRBV7-9 and J usage is TRBJ2-2; 8 bases fit TRBD1. The ends lost 4 bases at V and 3 bases at J; junction bases unmatched: 7. The germline CDR1 and CDR2 sequences are SEHNR and FQNEAQ (reference sequence). CDR3 length: 16 amino acids. The CDR3 sequence is CASSSFLGQDTGELFF. The DNA of the CDR3 is TGTGCCAGCAGCTCCTTTTTGGGACAGGACACCGGGGAGCTGTTTTTT. Drawing the rest from reference TRBV7-9 and TRBJ2-2, the complete variable domain is DTGVSQNPRHKITKRGQNVTFRCDPISEHNRLYWYRQTLGQGPEFLTYFQNEAQLEKSRLLSDRFSAERPKGSFSTLEIQRTEQGDSAMYLCASSSFLGQDTGELFFGEGSRLTVL.

This clonotype was seen a few times. This chain connects TRBV4-1 to TRBJ1-2, with 7 bases aligning to TRBD1. In germline, CDR1 is MGHRA, CDR2 YSYEKL. V was clipped by 1 base and J by 5 bases; unmatched bases: 13. The CDR3 covers 17 residues. This CDR3 reads CASSQGSSGTVDYGYTF. The CDR3 bases are TGCGCCAGCAGCCAAGGTTCCTCCGGGACAGTTGATTATGGCTACACCTTC.

V is TRBV5-1 and J is TRBJ2-5, with D perhaps matching TRBD1 (5 bases). This CDR3 spans 15 amino acids. Germline lookup yields CDR1 SGHRS and CDR2 YFSETQ. V was cut by 0 bases and J by 2 bases, with 11 bases left in between. This chain's CDR3 is CASSLALGRQETQYF. The CDR3 nucleotides are TGCGCCAGCAGCTTGGCATTGGGGCGGCAAGAGACCCAGTACTTC.

This clonotype was seen a handful of times. The chain employs TRBV7-2 and TRBJ1-1, with no clear D. The V gene lost 5 bases and the J gene lost 0 bases, with 10 bases spanning the gap. CDR1 is SGHTA, CDR2 FQGNSA, per germline. CDR3 length: 14 residues. The CDR3 region has the DNA TGTGCCAGCAGCACTTCTCGCATGAACACTGAAGCTTTCTTT. Translating it yields CASSTSRMNTEAFF.